The 10 T cell receptor beta chains below come from one sample, sequenced in a study of T cell responses to AZD1222 COVID-19 vaccine. The data were produced by immunoSEQ multiplex PCR, yet TCRdb's version contains in-frame clones alone and is incomplete. Altogether approximately 180,000 clones are present, 85% to 90% being singletons, with the ten largest covering 1.5% to 2%. The material sequenced was peripheral blood, taken on day 0 of AZD1222 vaccination. The receptor set was obtained from an adult in good health.

V is TRBV5-6 and J is TRBJ2-1; 7 positions match TRBD2. In germline, CDR1 is SGHDT, CDR2 YYEEEE. This CDR3 has 15 amino acids. V shed 1 base and J 4 bases; nucleotides not matched to a gene: 5. The chain's CDR3 is CASSLRRGRYNEQFF. The CDR3 nucleotides read TGTGCCAGCAGCTTGCGGCGGGGGAGGTACAATGAGCAGTTCTTC.

This chain joins TRBV7-6 and TRBJ1-4; 7 bases fit TRBD1. V dropped 1 base and J dropped 2; count of bases not matched to a gene: 4. CDR3 length: 16 amino acids. Germline CDR1 is SGHVS and CDR2 is FNYEAQ. DNA for the CDR3: TGTGCCAGCAGCTTAGGGACAGGCAGCACTAATGAAAAACTGTTTTTT. As protein: CASSLGTGSTNEKLFF. The entire variable domain, with the rest obtained from reference TRBV7-6 and TRBJ1-4, is as follows: GAGVSQSPRYKVTKRGQDVALRCDPISGHVSLYWYRQALGQGPEFLTYFNYEAQQDKSGLPNDRFSAERPEGSISTLTIQRTEQRDSAMYRCASSLGTGSTNEKLFFGSGTQLSVL.

The chain has TRBV2 and TRBJ2-3; a possible D gene is TRBD2 (5 bases). CDR3 length equals 14 residues. V lost 4 bases and J 0 bases, leaving 8 bases between the germline ends. Germline-derived CDR1 and CDR2 are SNHLY and FYNNEI. The CDR3 nucleotides are TGTGCCAGCAGTGTGACTACCAGCACAGATACGCAGTATTTT. Amino acid sequence: CASSVTTSTDTQYF.

The rearrangement joins TRBV30 to TRBJ2-5; 9 bases map to TRBD2. Losses at the gene ends were 8 bases for V and 4 bases for J; bases not matched to a gene: 2. The CDR3 runs 11 residues. CDR1 GTSNPN and CDR2 SVGIG come from the germline V gene (reference sequence). The CDR3: CARAGGETQYF. CDR3 nucleotides: TGTGCCCGAGCGGGAGGAGAGACCCAGTACTTC.

The chain uses TRBV7-6 and TRBJ1-3, with D uncertain. Germline V CDR1 and CDR2: SGHVS, FNYEAQ. The CDR3 runs to 12 residues. The ends were cut back, 2 bases at V and 3 bases at J, with 2 bases in the middle. The CDR3 protein is CASSLNGNTIYF. As DNA, the CDR3 is TGTGCCAGCAGCTTAAATGGAAACACCATATATTTT.

The genes are TRBV6-6 and TRBJ1-5; 8 bases line up with TRBD1. CDR3 length: 15 residues. V lost 5 bases to trimming and J lost 0 bases; unmatched junction nucleotides: 3. Germline CDR1 MNHNY, CDR2 SVGAGI (reference sequence). The CDR3 sequence: CASSRDRRSNQPQHF. CDR3 DNA sequence: TGTGCCAGCAGTCGGGACAGGCGTAGCAATCAGCCCCAGCATTTT.

The chain links TRBV19 to TRBJ1-1, with D uncertain. Germline CDR1 LNHDA, CDR2 SQIVND (reference sequence). The CDR3 extends over 13 amino acids. V was trimmed by 7 bases and J by 0 bases, leaving 9 bases between them. The CDR3 bases are TGTGCCAGTACCCCTCAGGTGAACACTGAAGCTTTCTTT. Translated, it gives CASTPQVNTEAFF. Complete variable domain (other parts from reference TRBV19 and TRBJ1-1): DGGITQSPKYLFRKEGQNVTLSCEQNLNHDAMYWYRQDPGQGLRLIYYSQIVNDFQKGDIAEGYSVSREKKESFPLTVTSAQKNPTAFYLCASTPQVNTEAFFGQGTRLTVV.

V and J are TRBV4-1 and TRBJ1-5, with D possibly being TRBD1 (5 bases). Germline V gene lookup returns CDR1 MGHRA and CDR2 YSYEKL. Between the trimmed V and J ends, which lost 0 bases and 7 bases, there was a span of 7 bases. The CDR3 totals 13 residues. For the CDR3, the DNA is TGCGCCAGCAGCCAAGATGAGGGGCAGCCCCAGCATTTT. Translated, it gives CASSQDEGQPQHF.

The chain joins TRBV5-1 to TRBJ2-7; D call uncertain. This CDR3 comprises 14 residues. Per germline, CDR1 SGHRS and CDR2 YFSETQ. The V end was cut by 1 base, the J end by 4 bases, with 12 bases between. In DNA form, the CDR3 reads TGCGCCAGCAGCTTGAACGGAGCCAGATACGAGCAGTACTTC. The encoded protein is CASSLNGARYEQYF.

The J gene is TRBJ1-1, the V gene TRBV2; the D is unclear. Trimming shortened V by 8 bases and J by 1 base, and 8 bases separated the two germline ends. CDR3 length equals 12 residues. CDR1 is SNHLY and CDR2 is FYNNEI in the germline V gene. In DNA, the CDR3 is TGTGCCAGCTGTTTCCAGAACACTGAAGCTTTCTTT. This gives the protein CASCFQNTEAFF. Looking up the rest from reference TRBV2 and TRBJ1-1 gives the full variable domain: EPEVTQTPSHQVTQMGQEVILRCVPISNHLYFYWYRQILGQKVEFLVSFYNNEISEKSEIFDDQFSVERPDGSNFTLKIRSTKLEDSAMYFCASCFQNTEAFFGQGTRLTVV.